The clone carrying this T cell receptor beta chain was seen more than once but under ten times. No antigen is known for it. These data come from a study of cytomegalovirus exposure and HLA in healthy donors. Study details: A prior analysis found 117 million unique TCR beta sequences from 150 million to 200 million T cells. Study-level points and caveats: Exclusion as indistinguishable affected some V segments, including TRBV6-2 and TRBV6-3.

This CDR3 is 15 amino acids long. Trimming took 5 bases from V and 0 from J, leaving 13 bases between them. Germline lookup yields CDR1 SGHRS and CDR2 YFSETQ. Primers: 60 Vbeta forward and 13 Jbeta reverse. Assay used: immunoSEQ multiplex PCR; TCRdb lists only in-frame clones, some missing. The sample lists 80,000 to 100,000 clones, about 85% occurring once. The sequencing sample was made of PBMCs. The V gene is TRBV5-1, the J gene TRBJ2-3; D perhaps matches TRBD2 (6 bases). The TCR comes from a female donor in good health and CMV-seropositive. The CDR3 here is CASRSERESTDTQYF. CDR3 DNA: TGCGCCAGCAGATCCGAACGGGAGAGCACAGATACGCAGTATTTT. The full variable domain, completed using reference TRBV5-1 and TRBJ2-3, is KAGVTQTPRYLIKTRGQQVTLSCSPISGHRSVSWYQQTPGQGLQFLFEYFSETQRNKGNFPGRFSGRQFSNSRSEMNVSTLELGDSALYLCASRSERESTDTQYFGPGTRLTVL.